The sequence of this TCR beta chain was determined in a study of CD8+ T cells in alopecia areata. Overall study context: It was oral tofacitinib, at 5 to 10 mg twice daily, that treated patients received. Notes on the study in general: Among patients, TCR sharing was less clear than in mice, a difference possibly due in part to HLA diversity in the patient population. Elevated clonality characterized lesional scalp relative to normal scalp, particularly in alopecia totalis/universalis.

Worth noting for this clone: Its cognate antigen is unknown.

Extraction and reverse transcription of RNA yielded cDNA as the sequencing template. TCRdb's table, derived via immunoSEQ multiplex PCR, lists solely in-frame clones and lacks some. The sample contains roughly 250,000 clones, around 67% of which appear only once. CDR3 length: 15 residues. Germline assignment: CDR1 SGHVS and CDR2 FQNEAQ. Trimming removed 0 bases from V and 3 bases from J, with 11 bases in between. The sorting of PBMCs gave CD4+ and CD8+ T cells. The V call is TRBV7-8, the J call TRBJ1-2, with a tentative D call TRBD1 (5 bases). The starting material was CD4+ T cells sorted from blood, obtained at week 0. This clonotype originated in a human donor with alopecia areata. Written as DNA, the CDR3 is TGTGCCAGCAGCTTAGCGGGGCCCTTCGACTATGGCTACACCTTC. Protein product: CASSLAGPFDYGYTF.